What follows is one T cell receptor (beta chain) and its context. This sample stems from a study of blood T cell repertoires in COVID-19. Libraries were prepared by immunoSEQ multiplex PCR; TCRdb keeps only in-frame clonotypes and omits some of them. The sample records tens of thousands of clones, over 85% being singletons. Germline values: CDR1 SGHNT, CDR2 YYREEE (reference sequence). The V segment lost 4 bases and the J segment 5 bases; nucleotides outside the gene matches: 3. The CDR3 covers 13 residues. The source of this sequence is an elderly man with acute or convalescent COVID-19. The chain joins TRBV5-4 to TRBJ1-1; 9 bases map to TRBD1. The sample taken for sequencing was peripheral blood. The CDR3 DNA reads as TGTGCCAGCAGCGGGACAGGGAGGACTGAAGCTTTCTTT. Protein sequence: CASSGTGRTEAFF. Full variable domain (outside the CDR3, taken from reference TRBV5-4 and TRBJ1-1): ETGVTQSPTHLIKTRGQQVTLRCSSQSGHNTVSWYQQALGQGPQFIFQYYREEENGRGNFPPRFSGLQFPNYSSELNVNALELDDSALYLCASSGTGRTEAFFGQGTRLTVV.